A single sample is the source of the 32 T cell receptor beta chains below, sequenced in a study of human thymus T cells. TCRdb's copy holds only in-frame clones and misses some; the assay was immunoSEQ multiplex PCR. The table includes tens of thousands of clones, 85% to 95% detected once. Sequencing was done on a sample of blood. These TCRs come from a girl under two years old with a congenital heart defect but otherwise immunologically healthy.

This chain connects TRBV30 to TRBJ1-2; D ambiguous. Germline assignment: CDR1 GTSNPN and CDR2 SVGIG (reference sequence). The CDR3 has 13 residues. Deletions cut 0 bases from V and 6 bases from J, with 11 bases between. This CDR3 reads CAWSVSGRDGYTF. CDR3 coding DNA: TGTGCCTGGAGTGTCTCGGGGAGGGATGGCTACACCTTC.

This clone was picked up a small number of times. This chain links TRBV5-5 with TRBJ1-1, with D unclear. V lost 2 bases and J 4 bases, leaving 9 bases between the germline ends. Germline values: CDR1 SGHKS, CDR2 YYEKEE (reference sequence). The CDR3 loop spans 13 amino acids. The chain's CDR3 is CASSFGVSTEAFF. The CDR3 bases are TGTGCCAGCAGCTTTGGAGTGAGCACTGAAGCTTTCTTT. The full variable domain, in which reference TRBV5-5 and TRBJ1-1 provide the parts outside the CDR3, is DAGVTQSPTHLIKTRGQQVTLRCSPISGHKSVSWYQQVLGQGPQFIFQYYEKEERGRGNFPDRFSARQFPNYSSELNVNALLLGDSALYLCASSFGVSTEAFFGQGTRLTVV.

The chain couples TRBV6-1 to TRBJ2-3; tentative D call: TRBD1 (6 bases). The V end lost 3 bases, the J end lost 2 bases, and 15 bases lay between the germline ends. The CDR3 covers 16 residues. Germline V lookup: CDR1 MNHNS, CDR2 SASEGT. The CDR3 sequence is CASSDNWGLATDTQYF. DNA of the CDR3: TGTGCCAGCAGTGATAACTGGGGGCTGGCCACAGATACGCAGTATTTT.

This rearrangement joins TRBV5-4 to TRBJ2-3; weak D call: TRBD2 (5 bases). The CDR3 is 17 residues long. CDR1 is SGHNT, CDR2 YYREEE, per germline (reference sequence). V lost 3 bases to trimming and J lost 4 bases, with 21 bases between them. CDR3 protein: CASSSKASIHHPDTQYF. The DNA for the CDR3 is TGTGCCAGCAGCTCGAAGGCTAGCATCCACCACCCAGATACGCAGTATTTT. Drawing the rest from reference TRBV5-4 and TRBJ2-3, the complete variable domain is ETGVTQSPTHLIKTRGQQVTLRCSSQSGHNTVSWYQQALGQGPQFIFQYYREEENGRGNFPPRFSGLQFPNYSSELNVNALELDDSALYLCASSSKASIHHPDTQYFGPGTRLTVL.

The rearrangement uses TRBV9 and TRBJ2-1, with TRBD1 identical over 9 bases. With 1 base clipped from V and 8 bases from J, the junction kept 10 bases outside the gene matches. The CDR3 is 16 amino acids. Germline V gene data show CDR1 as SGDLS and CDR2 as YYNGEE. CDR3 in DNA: TGTGCCAGCAGCGTAAGGGCGGGACAGGGTGGGGATGAGCAGTTCTTC. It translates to CASSVRAGQGGDEQFF.

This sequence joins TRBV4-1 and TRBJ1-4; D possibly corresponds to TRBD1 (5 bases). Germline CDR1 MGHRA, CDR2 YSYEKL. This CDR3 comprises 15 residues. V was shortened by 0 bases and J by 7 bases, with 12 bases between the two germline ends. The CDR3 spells CASSQDRGLREKLFF. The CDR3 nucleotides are TGCGCCAGCAGCCAAGATCGGGGGTTGCGTGAAAAACTGTTTTTT.

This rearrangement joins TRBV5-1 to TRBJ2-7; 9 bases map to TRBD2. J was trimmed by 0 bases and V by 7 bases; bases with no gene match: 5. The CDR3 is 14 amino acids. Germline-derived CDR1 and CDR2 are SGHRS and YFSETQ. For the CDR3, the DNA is TGCGCCAGCGGTAGCGGGAGAAGCTCCTACGAGCAGTACTTC. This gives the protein CASGSGRSSYEQYF.

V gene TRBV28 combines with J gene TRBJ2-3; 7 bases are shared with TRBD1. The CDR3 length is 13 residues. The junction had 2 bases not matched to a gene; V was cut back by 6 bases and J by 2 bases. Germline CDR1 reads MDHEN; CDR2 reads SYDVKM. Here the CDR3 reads CASRKGATDTQYF. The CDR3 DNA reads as TGTGCCAGCAGGAAGGGGGCCACAGATACGCAGTATTTT.

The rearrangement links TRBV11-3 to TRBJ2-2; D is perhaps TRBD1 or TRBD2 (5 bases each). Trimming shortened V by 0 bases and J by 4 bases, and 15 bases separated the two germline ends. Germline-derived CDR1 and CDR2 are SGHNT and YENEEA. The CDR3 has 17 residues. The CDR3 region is CASSLDPRGDGTGELFF. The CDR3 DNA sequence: TGTGCCAGCAGCTTAGATCCACGGGGCGACGGCACCGGGGAGCTGTTTTTT.

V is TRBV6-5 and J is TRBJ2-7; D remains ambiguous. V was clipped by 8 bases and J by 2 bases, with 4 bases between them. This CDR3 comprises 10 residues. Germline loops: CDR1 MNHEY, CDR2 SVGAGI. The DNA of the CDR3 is TGTGCCAGCTCCGCCTACGAGCAGTACTTC. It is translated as CASSAYEQYF.

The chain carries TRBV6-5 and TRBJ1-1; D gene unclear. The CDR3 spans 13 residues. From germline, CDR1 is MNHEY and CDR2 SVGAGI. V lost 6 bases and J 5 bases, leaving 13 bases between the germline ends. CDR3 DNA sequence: TGTGCCAGCAGCCGAATGGGAAGGACTGAAGCTTTCTTT. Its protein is CASSRMGRTEAFF.

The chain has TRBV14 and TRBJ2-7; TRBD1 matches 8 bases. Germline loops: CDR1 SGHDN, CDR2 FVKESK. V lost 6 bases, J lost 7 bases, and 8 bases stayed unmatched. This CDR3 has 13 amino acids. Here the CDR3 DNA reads TGTGCCAGCAGGATTCAGGGGGCGGGAGAGCAGTACTTC. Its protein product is CASRIQGAGEQYF.

This CDR3 is CASSLGGRSNQPQHF. The CDR3 nucleotides read TGCGCCAGCAGCTTGGGGGGTCGGAGCAATCAGCCCCAGCATTTT. V gene TRBV5-1 combines with J gene TRBJ1-5; D is ambiguous. The ends were cut back, 0 bases at V and 1 base at J, with 8 bases in the middle. Looked up from germline, CDR1 is SGHRS and CDR2 is YFSETQ. The CDR3 covers 15 residues.

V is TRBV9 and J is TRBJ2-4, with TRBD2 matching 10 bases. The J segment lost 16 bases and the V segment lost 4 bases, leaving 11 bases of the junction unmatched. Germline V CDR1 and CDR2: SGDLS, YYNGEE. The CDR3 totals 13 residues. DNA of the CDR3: TGTGCCAGCAGCCCATCGACTAGCGGGTTACGATACTTC. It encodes CASSPSTSGLRYF. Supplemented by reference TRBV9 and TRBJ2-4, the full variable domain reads DSGVTQTPKHLITATGQRVTLRCSPRSGDLSVYWYQQSLDQGLQFLIQYYNGEERAKGNILERFSAQQFPDLHSELNLSSLELGDSALYFCASSPSTSGLRYFGAGTRLSVL.

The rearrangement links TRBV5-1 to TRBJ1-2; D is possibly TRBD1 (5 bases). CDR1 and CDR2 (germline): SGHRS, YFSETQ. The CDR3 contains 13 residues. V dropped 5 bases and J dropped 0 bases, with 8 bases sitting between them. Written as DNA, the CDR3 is TGCGCCAGCAGTCAAGGGGCTAACTATGGCTACACCTTC. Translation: CASSQGANYGYTF.

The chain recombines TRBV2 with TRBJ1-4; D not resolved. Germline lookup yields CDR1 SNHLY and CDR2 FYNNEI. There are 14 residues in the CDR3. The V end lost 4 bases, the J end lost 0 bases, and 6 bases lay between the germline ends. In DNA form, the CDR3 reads TGTGCCAGCAGTGTGTACGCAACTAATGAAAAACTGTTTTTT. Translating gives CASSVYATNEKLFF.

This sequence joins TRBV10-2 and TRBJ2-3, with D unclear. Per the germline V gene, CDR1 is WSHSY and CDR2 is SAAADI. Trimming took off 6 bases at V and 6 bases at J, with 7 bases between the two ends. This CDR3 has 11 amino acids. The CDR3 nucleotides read TGCGCCAGCAGCGCAGGCGATACGCAGTATTTT. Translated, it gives CASSAGDTQYF.

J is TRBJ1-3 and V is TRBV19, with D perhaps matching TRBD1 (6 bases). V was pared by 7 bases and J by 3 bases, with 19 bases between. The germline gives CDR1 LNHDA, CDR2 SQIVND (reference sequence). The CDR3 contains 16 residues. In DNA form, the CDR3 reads TGTGCCAGTACCCCAAACAGGGCTGAGTATGGAAACACCATATATTTT. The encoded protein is CASTPNRAEYGNTIYF.

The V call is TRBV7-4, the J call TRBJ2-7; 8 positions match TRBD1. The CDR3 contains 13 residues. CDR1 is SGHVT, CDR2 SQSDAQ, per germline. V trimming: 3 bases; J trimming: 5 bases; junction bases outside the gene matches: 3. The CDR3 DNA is TGTGCCAGCAGCTTGGACAGGGCAAACGAGCAGTACTTC. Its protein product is CASSLDRANEQYF.

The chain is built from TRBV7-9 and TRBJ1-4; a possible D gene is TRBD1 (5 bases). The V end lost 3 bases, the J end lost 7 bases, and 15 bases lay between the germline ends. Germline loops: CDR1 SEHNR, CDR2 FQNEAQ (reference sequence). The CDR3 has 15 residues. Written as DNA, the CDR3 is TGTGCCAGCAGCTTCGCTCAGGGAAGCGGTGAAAAACTGTTTTTT. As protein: CASSFAQGSGEKLFF.

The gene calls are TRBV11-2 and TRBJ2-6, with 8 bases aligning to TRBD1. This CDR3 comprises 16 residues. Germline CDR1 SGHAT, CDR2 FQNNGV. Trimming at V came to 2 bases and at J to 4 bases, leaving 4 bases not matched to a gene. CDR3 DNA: TGTGCCAGCAGCTTACAGGGGGCAAGAGGGGCCAACGTCCTGACTTTC. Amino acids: CASSLQGARGANVLTF. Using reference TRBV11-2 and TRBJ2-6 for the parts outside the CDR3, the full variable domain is EAGVAQSPRYKIIEKRQSVAFWCNPISGHATLYWYQQILGQGPKLLIQFQNNGVVDDSQLPKDRFSAERLKGVDSTLKIQPAKLEDSAVYLCASSLQGARGANVLTFGAGSRLTVL.

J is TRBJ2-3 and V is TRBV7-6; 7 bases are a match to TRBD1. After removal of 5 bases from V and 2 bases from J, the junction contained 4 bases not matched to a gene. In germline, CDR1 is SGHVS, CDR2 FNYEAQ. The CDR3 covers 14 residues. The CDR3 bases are TGTGCCAGCAGCCTGACAGGGCCCACAGATACGCAGTATTTT. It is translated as CASSLTGPTDTQYF.

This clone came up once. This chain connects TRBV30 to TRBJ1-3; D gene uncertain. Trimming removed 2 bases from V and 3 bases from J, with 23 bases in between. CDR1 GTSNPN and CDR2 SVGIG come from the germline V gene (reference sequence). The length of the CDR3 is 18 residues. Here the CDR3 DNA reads TGTGCCTGGAGTCCCGACCGGGTAACCCCTAACCTTGGAAACACCATATATTTT. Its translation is CAWSPDRVTPNLGNTIYF.

Written as DNA, the CDR3 is TGTGCCAGCAGTTCAGGACAGGCTGGAGAGTGGCAAGAGACCCAGTACTTC. This codes for CASSSGQAGEWQETQYF. The gene calls are TRBV2 and TRBJ2-5; 7 bases align to TRBD1. The CDR3 is 17 residues long. V lost 5 bases, J lost 2 bases, and 14 bases stayed unmatched. Germline CDR1 reads SNHLY; CDR2 reads FYNNEI.

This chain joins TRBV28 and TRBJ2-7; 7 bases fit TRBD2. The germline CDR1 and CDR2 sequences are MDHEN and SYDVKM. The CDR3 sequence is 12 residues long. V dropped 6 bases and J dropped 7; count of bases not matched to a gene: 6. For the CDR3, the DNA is TGTGCCAGCAGACCTGTCGGGAGGGAGCAGTACTTC. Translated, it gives CASRPVGREQYF.

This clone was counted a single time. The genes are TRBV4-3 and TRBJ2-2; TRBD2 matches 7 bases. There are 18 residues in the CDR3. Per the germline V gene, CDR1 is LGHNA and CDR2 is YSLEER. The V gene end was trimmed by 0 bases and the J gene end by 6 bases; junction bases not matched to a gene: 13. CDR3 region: CASSQDRGVPLGAGELFF. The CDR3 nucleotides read TGCGCCAGCAGCCAAGATCGGGGGGTGCCTCTGGGAGCCGGGGAGCTGTTTTTT.

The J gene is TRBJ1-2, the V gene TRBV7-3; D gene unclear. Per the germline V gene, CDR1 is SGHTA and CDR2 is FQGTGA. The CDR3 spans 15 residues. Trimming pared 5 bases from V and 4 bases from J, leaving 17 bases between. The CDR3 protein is CASSPGLGSSYGYTF. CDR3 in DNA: TGTGCCAGCAGCCCCGGACTGGGATCCTCCTATGGCTACACCTTC.

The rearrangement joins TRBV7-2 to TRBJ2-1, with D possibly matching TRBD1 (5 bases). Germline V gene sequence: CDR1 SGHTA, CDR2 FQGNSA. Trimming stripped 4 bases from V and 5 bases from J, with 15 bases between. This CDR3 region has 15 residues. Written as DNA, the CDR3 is TGTGCCAGCAGCTGGACACCCTCGGAGAACAATGAGCAGTTCTTC. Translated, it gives CASSWTPSENNEQFF.

CDR3 in DNA: TGTGCCAGCAGACCAGGTAGCGGGCAGCGGGCTTTCTTT. Translation: CASRPGSGQRAFF. The gene calls are TRBV6-5 and TRBJ1-1; D unclear. V was cut by 6 bases and J by 11 bases, with 19 bases left in between. The CDR3 is made up of 13 amino acids. Germline CDR1 reads MNHEY; CDR2 reads SVGAGI.

The CDR3 DNA is TGTGCCAGCAGCAGACTAGCGGGGAACACCGGGGAGCTGTTTTTT. Translation: CASSRLAGNTGELFF. The chain carries TRBV6-4 and TRBJ2-2; 10 bases fit TRBD2. The germline CDR1 and CDR2 sequences are MRHNA and SNTAGT. This CDR3 is 15 amino acids long. J was trimmed by 1 base and V by 6 bases; bases with no gene match: 2.

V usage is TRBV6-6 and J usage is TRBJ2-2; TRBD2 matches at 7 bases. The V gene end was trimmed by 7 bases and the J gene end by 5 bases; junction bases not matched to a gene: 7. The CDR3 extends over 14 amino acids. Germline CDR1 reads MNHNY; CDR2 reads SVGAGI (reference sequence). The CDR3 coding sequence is TGTGCCAGCACCTTAGCGGGTGAGACCGGGGAGCTGTTTTTT. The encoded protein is CASTLAGETGELFF.

The CDR3 reads CASSQASIQADRGYTF. DNA of the CDR3: TGTGCCAGCAGCCAAGCCTCTATACAGGCCGACCGTGGCTACACCTTC. The chain is built from TRBV14 and TRBJ1-2; weak D call: TRBD1 (5 bases). Germline CDR1 is SGHDN and CDR2 is FVKESK. Trimming stripped 1 base from V and 7 bases from J, with 19 bases between. This CDR3 has 16 amino acids. Full variable domain (outside the CDR3, taken from reference TRBV14 and TRBJ1-2): EAGVTQFPSHSVIEKGQTVTLRCDPISGHDNLYWYRRVMGKEIKFLLHFVKESKQDESGMPNNRFLAERTGGTYSTLKVQPAELEDSGVYFCASSQASIQADRGYTFGSGTRLTVV.